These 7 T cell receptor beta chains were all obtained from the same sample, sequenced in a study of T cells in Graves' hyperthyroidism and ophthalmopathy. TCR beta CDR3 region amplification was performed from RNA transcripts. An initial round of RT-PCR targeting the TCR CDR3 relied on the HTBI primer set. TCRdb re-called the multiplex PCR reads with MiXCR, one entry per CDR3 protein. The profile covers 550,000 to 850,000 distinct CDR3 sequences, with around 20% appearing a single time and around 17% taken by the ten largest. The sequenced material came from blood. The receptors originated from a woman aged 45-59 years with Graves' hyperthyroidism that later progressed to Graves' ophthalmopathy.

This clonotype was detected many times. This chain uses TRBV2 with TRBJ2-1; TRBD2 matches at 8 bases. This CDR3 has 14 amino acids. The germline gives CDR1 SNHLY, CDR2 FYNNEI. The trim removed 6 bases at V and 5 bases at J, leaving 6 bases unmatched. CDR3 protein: CASSPRGGNNEQFF. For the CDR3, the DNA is TGTGCCAGCAGCCCCCGGGGGGGAAACAATGAGCAGTTCTTC.

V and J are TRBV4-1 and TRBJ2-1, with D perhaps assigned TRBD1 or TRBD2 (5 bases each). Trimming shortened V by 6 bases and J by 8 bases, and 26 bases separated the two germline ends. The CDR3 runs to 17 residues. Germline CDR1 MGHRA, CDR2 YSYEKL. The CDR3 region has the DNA TGCGCCAGCAGTCCCTGGAACCAGGCCCTCTTGGGGGATGAGCAGTTCTTC. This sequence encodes CASSPWNQALLGDEQFF.

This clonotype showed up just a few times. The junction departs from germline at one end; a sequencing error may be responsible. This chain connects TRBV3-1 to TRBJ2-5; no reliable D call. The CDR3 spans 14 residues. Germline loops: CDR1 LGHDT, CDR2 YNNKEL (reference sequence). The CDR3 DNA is TGTGCCAGCAGCCCACGACGGACCCAAGGGACCCAGTACTTC. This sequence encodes CASSPRRTQGTQYF.

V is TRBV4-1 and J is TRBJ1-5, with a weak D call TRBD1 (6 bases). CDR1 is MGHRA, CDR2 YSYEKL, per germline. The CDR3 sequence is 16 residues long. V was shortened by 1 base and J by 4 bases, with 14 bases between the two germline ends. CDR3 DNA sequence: TGCGCCAGCAGCCAAGTACAGGGCGGATCAAATCAGCCCCAGCATTTT. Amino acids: CASSQVQGGSNQPQHF.

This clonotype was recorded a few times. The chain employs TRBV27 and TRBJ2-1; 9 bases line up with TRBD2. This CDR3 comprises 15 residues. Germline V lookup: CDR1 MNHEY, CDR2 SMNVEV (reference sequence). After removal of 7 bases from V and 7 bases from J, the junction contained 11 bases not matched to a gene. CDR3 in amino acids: CASTPLAGGINEQFF. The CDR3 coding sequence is TGTGCCAGCACCCCACTCGCGGGGGGGATAAATGAGCAGTTCTTC.

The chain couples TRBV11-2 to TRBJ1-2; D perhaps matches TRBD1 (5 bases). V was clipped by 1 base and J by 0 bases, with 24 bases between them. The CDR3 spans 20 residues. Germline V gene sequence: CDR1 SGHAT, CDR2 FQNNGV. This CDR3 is CASSLVRGGGVSSPNYGYTF. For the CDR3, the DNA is TGTGCCAGCAGCTTAGTTCGGGGTGGAGGGGTGTCATCCCCTAACTATGGCTACACCTTC.

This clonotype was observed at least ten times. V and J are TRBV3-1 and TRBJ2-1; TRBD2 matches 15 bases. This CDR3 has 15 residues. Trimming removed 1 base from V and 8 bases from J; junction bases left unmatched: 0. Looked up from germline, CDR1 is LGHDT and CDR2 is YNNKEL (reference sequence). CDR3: CASSQGTSGGDEQFF. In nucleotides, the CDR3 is TGTGCCAGCAGCCAAGGGACTAGCGGGGGGGATGAGCAGTTCTTC.